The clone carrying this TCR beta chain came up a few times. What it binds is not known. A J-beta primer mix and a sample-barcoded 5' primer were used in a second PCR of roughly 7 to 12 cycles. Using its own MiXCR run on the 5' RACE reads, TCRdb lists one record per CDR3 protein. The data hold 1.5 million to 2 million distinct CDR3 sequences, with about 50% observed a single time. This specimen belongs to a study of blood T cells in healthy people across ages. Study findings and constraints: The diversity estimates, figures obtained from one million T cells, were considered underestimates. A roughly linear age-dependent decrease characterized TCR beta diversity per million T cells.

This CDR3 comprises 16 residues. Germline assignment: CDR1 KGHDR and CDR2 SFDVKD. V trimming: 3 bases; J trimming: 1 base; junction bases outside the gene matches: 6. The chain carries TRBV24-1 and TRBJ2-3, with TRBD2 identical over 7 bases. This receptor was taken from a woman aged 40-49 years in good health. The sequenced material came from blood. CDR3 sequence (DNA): TGTGCCACCAGTGATACACCGGGGGGACGCACAGATACGCAGTATTTT. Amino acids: CATSDTPGGRTDTQYF.